The 3 T cell receptor beta chains reported below all come from one sample, sequenced in a study of shared clonotypes between healthy human individuals. CD45RO-negative cells were positively selected for CCR7, leaving out terminally differentiated effector memory CD45RA+ cells. Method: immunoSEQ multiplex PCR; TCRdb's copy keeps in-frame clones and lacks some. The data hold around 1.9 million clones, with 85% to 95% observed a single time. What was sequenced was naive CD8+ T cells from PBMCs. The receptors derive from a man younger than 30 in good health. Some clones in this sample may be carry-over from other donors' samples.

This clone was seen just once. The chain joins TRBV27 to TRBJ2-1; D perhaps matches TRBD2 (6 bases). Germline loops: CDR1 MNHEY, CDR2 SMNVEV (reference sequence). V was cut by 6 bases and J by 4 bases, with 22 bases left in between. This CDR3 is 17 amino acids long. The CDR3 DNA follows: TGTGCCAGCAGCCCTGACCCAGTACTGGAGGGGTACAATGAGCAGTTCTTC. Amino acids: CASSPDPVLEGYNEQFF.

This clone was picked up one time. This chain links TRBV27 with TRBJ2-3; D gene uncertain. The V gene's germline CDR1 is MNHEY and CDR2 SMNVEV (reference sequence). Trimming shortened V by 4 bases and J by 3 bases, and 8 bases separated the two germline ends. The CDR3 contains 13 residues. CDR3 bases: TGTGCCAGCAGTTACGTTAGGACAGATACGCAGTATTTT. Protein sequence: CASSYVRTDTQYF.

The rearrangement uses TRBV9 and TRBJ2-1, with 11 bases identical to TRBD2. CDR1 and CDR2 from the germline V gene are SGDLS and YYNGEE. The CDR3 extends over 16 amino acids. The junction had 7 bases not matched to a gene; V was cut back by 3 bases and J by 5 bases. The CDR3 coding sequence is TGTGCCAGCAGCGCGTCCGGGACTAGCGGAGACAATGAGCAGTTCTTC. Its protein product is CASSASGTSGDNEQFF. Full variable domain (rest looked up from reference TRBV9 and TRBJ2-1): DSGVTQTPKHLITATGQRVTLRCSPRSGDLSVYWYQQSLDQGLQFLIQYYNGEERAKGNILERFSAQQFPDLHSELNLSSLELGDSALYFCASSASGTSGDNEQFFGPGTRLTVL.